A selection of T cell receptor beta chains follows, all from one sample in a study of blood T cell repertoires in COVID-19. TCRdb's table, derived via immunoSEQ multiplex PCR, lists solely in-frame clones and lacks some. The sample lists about 330,000 clones, over 75% occurring once. The sequencing input was PBMCs or T cells enriched from blood (not recorded which). All receptors derive from a young man who had recovered from COVID-19. Each CDR3 is given with its conserved first and last residue. Each record gives: V gene, D gene, J gene, CDR3 protein, CDR3 DNA. D genes are given only for firm matches.

TRBV6-5,NA,TRBJ1-5,CASSPLSNQPQHF,TGTGCCAGCAGTCCTCTAAGCAATCAGCCCCAGCATTTT
TRBV3-1/TRBV3-2,TRBD2,TRBJ2-1,CASSPLAGGPNEQFF,TGTGCCAGCAGCCCACTAGCGGGGGGGCCCAATGAGCAGTTCTTC
TRBV7-2,NA,TRBJ1-2,CASSPLGAGYGYTF,TGTGCCAGCAGCCCGCTTGGGGCCGGCTATGGCTACACCTTC
TRBV27,NA,TRBJ2-1,CASSQSQIYNEQFF,TGTGCCAGCAGTCAATCGCAGATCTACAATGAGCAGTTCTTC
TRBV24-1,TRBD2,TRBJ2-3,CATSDLRAGGHTDTQYF,TGTGCCACCAGTGATTTGCGTGCGGGGGGACACACAGATACGCAGTATTTT
TRBV7-3,TRBD1,TRBJ2-7,CASSTDRESTYEQYF,TGTGCCAGCAGCACCGACAGGGAATCGACCTACGAGCAGTACTTC
TRBV4-1,TRBD1,TRBJ1-1,CASSQDGQANTEAFF,TGCGCCAGCAGCCAAGATGGACAGGCCAACACTGAAGCTTTCTTT
TRBV4-1,NA,TRBJ2-4,CASSQDSYLAKNIQYF,TGCGCCAGCAGCCAAGATTCGTATCTAGCCAAAAACATTCAGTACTTC
TRBV12-5,NA,TRBJ2-3,CASALGGTDTQYF,TGTGCTAGTGCTTTAGGGGGCACAGATACGCAGTATTTT
TRBV18,TRBD1,TRBJ2-7,CASSPSRGSLPYEQYF,TGTGCCAGCTCACCAAGCAGGGGGTCCCTGCCCTACGAGCAGTACTTC
TRBV29-1,NA,TRBJ1-1,CSAHGRGEAFF,TGCAGCGCCCATGGGCGGGGTGAAGCTTTCTTT
TRBV13,NA,TRBJ2-7,CASSFSMAPPWEQYF,TGTGCCAGCAGCTTCTCAATGGCCCCACCGTGGGAGCAGTACTTC
TRBV27,TRBD1,TRBJ2-7,CASSFIGTGDSYEQYF,TGTGCCAGCAGTTTTATAGGGACAGGGGACTCCTACGAGCAGTACTTC
TRBV7-8,NA,TRBJ2-2,CASSLSRLRLGLATNTGELFF,TGTGCCAGCAGCTTATCCAGACTCCGACTAGGGCTAGCGACGAACACCGGGGAGCTGTTTTTT